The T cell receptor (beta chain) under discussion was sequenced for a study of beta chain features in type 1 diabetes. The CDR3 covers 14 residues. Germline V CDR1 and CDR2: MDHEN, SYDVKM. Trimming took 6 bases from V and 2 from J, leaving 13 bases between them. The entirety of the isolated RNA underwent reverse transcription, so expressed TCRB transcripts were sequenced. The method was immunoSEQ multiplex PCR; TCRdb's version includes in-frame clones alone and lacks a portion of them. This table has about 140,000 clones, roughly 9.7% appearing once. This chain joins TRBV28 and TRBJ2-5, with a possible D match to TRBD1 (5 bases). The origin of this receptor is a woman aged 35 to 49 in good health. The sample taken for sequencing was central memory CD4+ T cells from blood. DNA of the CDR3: TGTGCCAGCAGGGGGCCCAACAGACAAGAGACCCAGTACTTC. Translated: CASRGPNRQETQYF.